This T cell receptor beta chain was retrieved from a study of blood T cell repertoires in COVID-19. Across the whole study: Spain, Italy and the United States supplied samples that represented acute and convalescent COVID-19. Sources were T cells, B-cell-depleted T cells, or PBMCs; the material itself was cDNA or gDNA.

V lost 6 bases, J lost 2 bases, and 8 bases stayed unmatched. The CDR3 is made up of 15 amino acids. In germline, CDR1 is LNHDA, CDR2 SQIVND (reference sequence). Per the authors' pipeline: How many nucleated cells were present was estimated from reference gene primer amplification. Using immunoSEQ multiplex PCR, the repertoire was profiled, and TCRdb retains in-frame clones only, with some absent. The DNA gave D and trimming, while V, J and clone size come from that table. The sample records 180,000 or so clones, 65% to 85% being singletons. This chain links TRBV19 with TRBJ2-7, with TRBD1 identical over 9 bases. The sample comprised peripheral blood. This receptor was identified in a human donor with acute or convalescent COVID-19. The donor label of this sample is uncertain. CDR3 DNA: TGTGCCAGTAGCCCGGCGGGACAGGGTCCCTACGAGCAGTACTTC. This translates into CASSPAGQGPYEQYF.